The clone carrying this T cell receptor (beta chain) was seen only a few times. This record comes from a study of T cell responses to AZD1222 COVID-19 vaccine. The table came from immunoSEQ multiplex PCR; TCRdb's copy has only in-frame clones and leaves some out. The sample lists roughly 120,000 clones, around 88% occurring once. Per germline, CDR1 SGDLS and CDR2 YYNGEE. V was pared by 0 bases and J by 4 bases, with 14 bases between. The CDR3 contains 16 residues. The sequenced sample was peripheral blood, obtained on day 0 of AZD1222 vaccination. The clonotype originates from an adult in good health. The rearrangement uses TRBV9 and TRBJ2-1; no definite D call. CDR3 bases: TGTGCCAGCAGCGTAGGCGTGTCCCTCGTGTACAATGAGCAGTTCTTC. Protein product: CASSVGVSLVYNEQFF.